The sequence of this T cell receptor beta chain was determined in a study of cytomegalovirus exposure and HLA in healthy donors. PCR primers comprised 60 Vbeta and 13 Jbeta primers. Profiling relied on immunoSEQ multiplex PCR, and the TCRdb table lists in-frame clones only, not all of them. The sample carries roughly 88,000 clones, more than 75% recorded once. CDR3 length: 13 amino acids. Germline values: CDR1 SGHRS, CDR2 YFSETQ. The V end was cut by 4 bases, the J end by 1 base, with 8 bases between. The sequence was obtained from a man aged 25 to 40 in good health and CMV-seropositive. V is TRBV5-1 and J is TRBJ1-1; D is unclear. Sequenced material: PBMCs. CDR3 DNA sequence: TGCGCCAGCAGCCCACACCCGAACACTGAAGCTTTCTTT. This codes for CASSPHPNTEAFF.